The 23 T cell receptor beta chains below come from one sample, sequenced in a study of blood T cell repertoires in COVID-19. Some clones are missing from TCRdb's copy, which holds only in-frame ones; the method was immunoSEQ multiplex PCR. The sample lists around 160,000 clones, about four fifths seen once, with approximately 13% in the top ten. The specimen was peripheral blood. Receptor source: an elderly woman with acute or convalescent COVID-19.

The rearrangement joins TRBV5-1 to TRBJ2-7; TRBD1 matches 10 bases. Germline V gene sequence: CDR1 SGHRS, CDR2 YFSETQ. The ends lost 5 bases at V and 1 base at J; junction bases unmatched: 6. The CDR3 runs 15 residues. CDR3 nucleotides: TGCGCCAGCAGGGAACGGACAGGGGGTTCCTACGAGCAGTACTTC. This translates into CASRERTGGSYEQYF.

Comments on this clone: The same CDR3 is also encoded by other DNA sequences in this sample. CDR3 sequence (DNA): TGTGCCAGCAGTGAGCGACAGGGGAACACTGAAGCTTTCTTT. Its protein is CASSERQGNTEAFF. The V and J genes are TRBV2 and TRBJ1-1; TRBD1 matches at 7 bases. J lost 1 base, V lost 3 bases, and 2 bases had no gene match. CDR1 is SNHLY, CDR2 FYNNEI, per germline. The CDR3 consists of 14 residues. Full variable domain (remainder filled in from reference TRBV2 and TRBJ1-1): EPEVTQTPSHQVTQMGQEVILRCVPISNHLYFYWYRQILGQKVEFLVSFYNNEISEKSEIFDDQFSVERPDGSNFTLKIRSTKLEDSAMYFCASSERQGNTEAFFGQGTRLTVV.

The chain combines TRBV28 with TRBJ2-1; 10 nucleotides match TRBD2. The V gene end was trimmed by 5 bases and the J gene end by 4 bases; junction bases not matched to a gene: 8. The length of the CDR3 is 16 residues. The V gene's germline CDR1 is MDHEN and CDR2 SYDVKM. This CDR3 reads CASSTPQREGYNEQFF. DNA for the CDR3: TGTGCCAGCAGTACCCCCCAGCGGGAGGGTTACAATGAGCAGTTCTTC.

This clone was observed a single time. The chain carries TRBV5-4 and TRBJ1-2; D is unresolved. The CDR3 consists of 15 residues. The V gene lost 1 base and the J gene lost 4 bases, with 14 bases spanning the gap. The germline gives CDR1 SGHNT, CDR2 YYREEE (reference sequence). The CDR3 is CASSLPQRARYGYTF. The DNA for the CDR3 is TGTGCCAGCAGCTTGCCTCAGCGGGCGCGCTATGGCTACACCTTC.

The sample holds a few counts of this clone. V usage is TRBV19 and J usage is TRBJ1-5, with TRBD1 matching 7 bases. The length of the CDR3 is 16 residues. The junction had 12 bases not matched to a gene; V was cut back by 9 bases and J by 1 base. In germline, CDR1 is LNHDA, CDR2 SQIVND (reference sequence). The CDR3 protein is CASKRGDRPSNQPQHF. DNA for the CDR3: TGTGCCAGCAAGCGGGGGGACAGACCAAGCAATCAGCCCCAGCATTTT.

V is TRBV6-5 and J is TRBJ2-5; 11 bases align to TRBD2. The V gene's germline CDR1 is MNHEY and CDR2 SVGAGI. V shed 6 bases, J shed 4 bases, and the junction held 7 bases outside the gene matches. This CDR3 is built from 15 residues. The CDR3 region has the DNA TGTGCCAGCAGCCGCCTAGCGGGGGGAGGAGAGACCCAGTACTTC. Its protein product is CASSRLAGGGETQYF.

This clone has just one count. CDR3 bases: TGTGCCAGCAGCCTCTCTCCTTACAATGAGCAGTTCTTC. This gives the protein CASSLSPYNEQFF. The V call is TRBV3-1 (or the pseudogene TRBV3-2), the J call TRBJ2-1; D gene uncertain. CDR3 size: 13 residues. Trimming pared 4 bases from V and 4 bases from J, leaving 8 bases between. Germline CDR1 LGHDT, CDR2 YNNKEL (reference sequence).

This clone was seen more than once but under ten times. The chain employs TRBV6-5 and TRBJ1-2; D might be TRBD1 (6 bases). V lost 0 bases to trimming and J lost 8 bases, with 13 bases between them. The germline CDR1 and CDR2 sequences are MNHEY and SVGAGI. This CDR3 has 14 amino acids. This CDR3 is CASSYSQGLWGYTF. The DNA for the CDR3 is TGTGCCAGCAGTTACTCACAGGGCCTTTGGGGCTACACCTTC.

V usage is TRBV3-1 (or the pseudogene TRBV3-2) and J usage is TRBJ2-7; 11 bases match TRBD1. Germline CDR1 reads LGHDT; CDR2 reads YNNKEL (reference sequence). The CDR3 totals 15 residues. The J segment lost 6 bases and the V segment lost 4 bases, leaving 8 bases of the junction unmatched. The DNA of the CDR3 is TGTGCCAGCAGCCGTTATGGACAGGGGGCTTCCGAGCAGTACTTC. This translates into CASSRYGQGASEQYF.

The rearrangement joins TRBV12-3 or TRBV12-4 to TRBJ1-3; 8 bases align to TRBD1. CDR3 size: 12 residues. Trimming at V came to 10 bases and at J to 7 bases, leaving 6 bases not matched to a gene. Here the CDR3 DNA reads TGTGCCACGCAGGGGGCGCGGAACACCATATATTTT. Amino acid sequence: CATQGARNTIYF.

The chain employs TRBV7-2 and TRBJ2-1, with 10 bases matching TRBD2. The CDR3 sequence is 18 residues long. Germline CDR1 reads SGHTA; CDR2 reads FQGNSA. The ends lost 2 bases at V and 8 bases at J; junction bases unmatched: 15. Written as DNA, the CDR3 is TGTGCCAGCAGCTTACAGCTTCTGGCTAGCGGGGGAAGTTATGAGCAGTTCTTC. It is translated as CASSLQLLASGGSYEQFF.

The gene calls are TRBV11-2 and TRBJ2-1, with TRBD1 matching over 12 bases. Germline trimming cut 2 bases from V and 2 bases from J; bases unmatched to any gene: 4. The CDR3 is 17 residues long. Germline V CDR1 and CDR2: SGHAT, FQNNGV. The CDR3 protein is CASSLRDRGPTYNEQFF. The CDR3, as DNA: TGTGCCAGCAGCTTACGGGACAGGGGGCCAACCTACAATGAGCAGTTCTTC. Supplemented by reference TRBV11-2 and TRBJ2-1, the full variable domain reads EAGVAQSPRYKIIEKRQSVAFWCNPISGHATLYWYQQILGQGPKLLIQFQNNGVVDDSQLPKDRFSAERLKGVDSTLKIQPAKLEDSAVYLCASSLRDRGPTYNEQFFGPGTRLTVL.

This clone came up once. The chain has TRBV2 and TRBJ2-2; 10 bases agree with TRBD2. In germline, CDR1 is SNHLY, CDR2 FYNNEI. V dropped 8 bases and J dropped 5; count of bases not matched to a gene: 8. The CDR3 spans 15 residues. In DNA form, the CDR3 reads TGTGCCAGCGGGGGAGCGGGAGGGAGGACCGGGGAGCTGTTTTTT. This gives the protein CASGGAGGRTGELFF.

A single count supports this clone. The rearrangement uses TRBV14 and TRBJ1-2, with unresolved D. The germline gives CDR1 SGHDN, CDR2 FVKESK. The V and J ends lost 3 bases and 3 bases respectively, with 8 bases between them. The CDR3 totals 13 residues. This chain's CDR3 is CASSQGRYYGYTF. The CDR3 DNA reads TGTGCCAGCAGCCAGGGCCGGTACTATGGCTACACCTTC. Using reference TRBV14 and TRBJ1-2 for the parts outside the CDR3, the full variable domain is EAGVTQFPSHSVIEKGQTVTLRCDPISGHDNLYWYRRVMGKEIKFLLHFVKESKQDESGMPNNRFLAERTGGTYSTLKVQPAELEDSGVYFCASSQGRYYGYTFGSGTRLTVV.

This clone was recorded a few times. This chain uses TRBV7-9 with TRBJ1-4; 9 bases agree with TRBD1. CDR1 is SEHNR and CDR2 is FQNEAQ in the germline V gene (reference sequence). This CDR3 is 17 amino acids long. V was pared by 2 bases and J by 5 bases, with 9 bases of the junction left unmatched. CDR3 DNA sequence: TGTGCCAGCAGCTTAAGAGCCCGACAGGGGGTAAATGAAAAACTGTTTTTT. Translated, it gives CASSLRARQGVNEKLFF.

The rearrangement links TRBV27 to TRBJ2-7; 9 positions match TRBD1. Per the germline V gene, CDR1 is MNHEY and CDR2 is SMNVEV (reference sequence). J gave up 5 bases and V 2 bases, and 7 bases lay outside the gene matches. This CDR3 spans 15 amino acids. The CDR3 loop is CASSLGTGKSHEQYF. The DNA of the CDR3 is TGTGCCAGCAGTTTAGGGACAGGGAAATCCCACGAGCAGTACTTC.

The chain carries TRBV5-1 and TRBJ2-3; a weak D match, TRBD2 (6 bases). CDR1 SGHRS and CDR2 YFSETQ come from the germline V gene. V was cut by 7 bases and J by 2 bases, with 14 bases left in between. The CDR3 consists of 14 residues. The CDR3 spells CASSLSGTTDTQYF. DNA for the CDR3: TGCGCCAGCTCCCTTAGCGGAACCACAGATACGCAGTATTTT.

The chain joins TRBV6-1 to TRBJ1-2; D gene unclear. The length of the CDR3 is 12 residues. CDR1 and CDR2 from the germline V gene are MNHNS and SASEGT. Between the trimmed V and J ends, which lost 3 bases and 1 base, there was a span of 3 bases. The CDR3: CASSDSNYGYTF. The CDR3 DNA is TGTGCCAGCAGTGACAGTAACTATGGCTACACCTTC.

The gene calls are TRBV10-1 and TRBJ1-3; a weak D match, TRBD1 (6 bases). The V gene lost 0 bases and the J gene lost 0 bases, with 12 bases spanning the gap. Germline V gene data show CDR1 as WNHNN and CDR2 as SYGVQD (reference sequence). The CDR3 spans 17 residues. The CDR3 is CASSESGGAISGNTIYF. The CDR3 bases are TGCGCCAGCAGTGAGTCGGGGGGGGCCATCTCTGGAAACACCATATATTTT.

The V call is TRBV3-1 (or the pseudogene TRBV3-2), the J call TRBJ2-1; D may be TRBD2 (5 bases). The CDR3 has 13 residues. V lost 1 base, J lost 10 bases, and 11 bases lay in between. Germline CDR1 LGHDT, CDR2 YNNKEL (reference sequence). CDR3 protein: CASSQVSTTEQFF. The CDR3 bases are TGTGCCAGCAGCCAAGTTTCGACTACAGAGCAGTTCTTC.

The CDR3 DNA reads as TGCGCCAGCAGAAGGGGGCCGGCGGGAGAGACCCAGTACTTC. This gives the protein CASRRGPAGETQYF. The rearrangement uses TRBV5-1 and TRBJ2-5, with 7 bases lining up with TRBD1. The germline V gene has CDR1 SGHRS and CDR2 YFSETQ. The CDR3 is made up of 14 amino acids. Losses at the gene ends were 5 bases for V and 4 bases for J; bases not matched to a gene: 8. The variable domain in full, completed from reference TRBV5-1 and TRBJ2-5, reads KAGVTQTPRYLIKTRGQQVTLSCSPISGHRSVSWYQQTPGQGLQFLFEYFSETQRNKGNFPGRFSGRQFSNSRSEMNVSTLELGDSALYLCASRRGPAGETQYFGPGTRLLVL.

The chain has TRBV5-1 and TRBJ2-1, with TRBD2 as a possible D gene (5 bases). Germline values: CDR1 SGHRS, CDR2 YFSETQ. The V end was cut by 4 bases, the J end by 6 bases, with 14 bases between. The CDR3 runs 14 residues. The CDR3 coding sequence is TGCGCCAGCAGCGCGACCGGACTTCTCAATGAGCAGTTCTTC. Translating it yields CASSATGLLNEQFF.

Here the CDR3 DNA reads TGTGCCAGCTCACCAGGGGACCTAGGGGGCGGCTACACCTTC. It specifies CASSPGDLGGGYTF. J is TRBJ1-2 and V is TRBV18, with TRBD1 matching over 7 bases. Trimming cost V 2 bases and J 8 bases; bases outside gene matches: 8. Germline loops: CDR1 KGHSH, CDR2 LQKENI. The CDR3 spans 14 residues.